This T cell receptor (beta chain) was documented in a study of T-cell memory formation after mild COVID-19. The V gene lost 8 bases and the J gene lost 8 bases, with 8 bases spanning the gap. The CDR3 loop spans 10 amino acids. The germline V gene encodes CDR1 MNHEY and CDR2 SVGAGI. One entry per CDR3 protein results from TCRdb running MiXCR on the 5' RACE reads. The table records around 200,000 distinct CDR3 sequences, under 20% of them present only once. The sequence was obtained from an adult woman who had mild COVID-19 (a few samples of this study predate the infection). Cell type and time point are not known. Material: PBMCs or a T cell subset sorted from them (not recorded which). The genes are TRBV6-5 and TRBJ2-3, with D maybe TRBD2 (5 bases). Here the CDR3 DNA reads TGTGCCAGCGGAGGAGTTACGCAGTATTTT. Protein product: CASGGVTQYF.